This TCR beta chain was recorded in a study of T cells in Graves' hyperthyroidism and ophthalmopathy. Study-level results: Clonotypes that were expanded in thyroid above 0.001 mostly appeared in blood too. Ophthalmopathy onset followed model prediction by a median about seven months.

Patients having uncontrolled infection, another autoimmune disease, pregnancy or lactation were not included. This sample holds PBMCs from 8.5 to 10 ml fresh peripheral blood. There were TCR beta CDR3 regions amplified from RNA transcripts. HTBI primers were employed in a first-round RT-PCR of the TCR CDR3. TCRdb re-called the multiplex PCR reads through MiXCR, storing one row per CDR3 protein. The sample has around 380,000 distinct CDR3 sequences, about 14% seen once. Worth noting for this clonotype: Its antigen is currently unknown. This may come from a read error, since a much larger clone is one base off.

The sample comprised blood. The clonotype comes from a young man with Graves' hyperthyroidism that later progressed to Graves' ophthalmopathy.

The CDR3 DNA follows: TGTGCCAGCAGTAGAACCAGCACAGATTCGCAGTATTTT. This translates into CASSRTSTDSQYF. This chain uses TRBV6-2 or TRBV6-3 with TRBJ2-3; no clear D gene. The CDR3 totals 13 residues. The V gene's germline CDR1 is MNHEY and CDR2 SVGEGT.